This TCR beta chain was sequenced during a study of cytomegalovirus exposure and HLA in healthy donors. Turning to this clone: Its cognate antigen is unknown.

Both 60 Vbeta primers and 13 Jbeta primers went into the PCR. Only in-frame clones appear in the TCRdb table, and some are missing; sequencing was by immunoSEQ multiplex PCR. This table holds about 160,000 clones, 70% to 80% found once. Looked up from germline, CDR1 is SQVTM and CDR2 is ANQGSEA. The CDR3 spans 12 residues. The V segment lost 4 bases and the J segment 7 bases; nucleotides outside the gene matches: 6. Points from the study as a whole: Listed as cytomegalovirus-associated were 150 to 200 TCR beta chains. Published work reported that the classifier diagnosed cytomegalovirus status with high specificity and sensitivity.

The rearrangement uses TRBV29-1 and TRBJ2-7; 8 bases line up with TRBD2. The specimen was PBMCs. This sequence was found in a man aged 60-69 years in good health and CMV-seronegative. CDR3 nucleotide sequence: TGCAGCGTTGGACCAGCGGGGGATGAGCAGTACTTC. Encoded protein: CSVGPAGDEQYF.